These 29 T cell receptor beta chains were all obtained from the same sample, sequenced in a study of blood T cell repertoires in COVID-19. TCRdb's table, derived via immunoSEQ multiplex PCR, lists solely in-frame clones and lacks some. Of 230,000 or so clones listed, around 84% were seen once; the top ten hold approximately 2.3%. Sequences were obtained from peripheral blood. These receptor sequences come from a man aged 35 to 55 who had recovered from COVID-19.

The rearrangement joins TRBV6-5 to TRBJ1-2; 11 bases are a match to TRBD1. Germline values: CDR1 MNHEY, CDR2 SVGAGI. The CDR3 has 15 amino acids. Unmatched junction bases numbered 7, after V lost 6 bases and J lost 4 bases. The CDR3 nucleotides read TGTGCCAGCAGACAAGCCGGGACAGGGGGCTATGGCTACACCTTC. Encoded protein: CASRQAGTGGYGYTF.

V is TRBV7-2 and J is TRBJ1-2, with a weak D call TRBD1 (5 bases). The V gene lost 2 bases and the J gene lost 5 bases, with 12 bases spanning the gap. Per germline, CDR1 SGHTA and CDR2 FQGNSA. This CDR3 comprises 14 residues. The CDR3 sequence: CASSLSGGVYGYTF. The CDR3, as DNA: TGTGCCAGCAGCTTATCCGGGGGTGTATATGGCTACACCTTC.

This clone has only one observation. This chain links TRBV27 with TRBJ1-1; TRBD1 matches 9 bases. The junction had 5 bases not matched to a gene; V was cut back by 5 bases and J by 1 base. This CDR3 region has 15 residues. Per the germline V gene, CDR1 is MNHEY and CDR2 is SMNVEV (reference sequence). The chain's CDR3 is CASSLTGGGNTEAFF. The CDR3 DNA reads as TGTGCCAGCAGTCTGACAGGGGGGGGGAACACTGAAGCTTTCTTT.

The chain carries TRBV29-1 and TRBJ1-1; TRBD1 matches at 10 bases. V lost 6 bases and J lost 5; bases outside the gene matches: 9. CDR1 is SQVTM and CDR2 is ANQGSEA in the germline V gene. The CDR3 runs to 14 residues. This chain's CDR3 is CSVTGGRGATEAFF. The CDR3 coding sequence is TGCAGCGTGACAGGGGGCAGAGGGGCGACTGAAGCTTTCTTT.

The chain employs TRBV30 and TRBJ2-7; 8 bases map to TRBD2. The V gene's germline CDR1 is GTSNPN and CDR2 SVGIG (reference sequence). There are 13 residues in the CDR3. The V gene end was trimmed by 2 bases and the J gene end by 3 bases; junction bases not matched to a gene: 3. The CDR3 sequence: CAWSSGGDYEQYF. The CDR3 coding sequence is TGTGCCTGGAGTTCGGGGGGGGACTACGAGCAGTACTTC.

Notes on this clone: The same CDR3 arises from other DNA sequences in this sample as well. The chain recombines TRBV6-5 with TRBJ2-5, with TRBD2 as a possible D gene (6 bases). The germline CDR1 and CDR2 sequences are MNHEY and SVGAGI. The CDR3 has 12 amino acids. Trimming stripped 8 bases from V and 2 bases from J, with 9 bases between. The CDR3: CASSGGQETQYF. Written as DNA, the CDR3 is TGTGCCAGCTCAGGAGGGCAAGAGACCCAGTACTTC.

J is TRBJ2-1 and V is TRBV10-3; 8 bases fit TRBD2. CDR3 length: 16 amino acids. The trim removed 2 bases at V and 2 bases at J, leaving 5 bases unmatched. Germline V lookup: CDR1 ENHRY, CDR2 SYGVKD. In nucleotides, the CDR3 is TGTGCCATCAGTGAGACGCGGGGGGCCCCCTACAATGAGCAGTTCTTC. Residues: CAISETRGAPYNEQFF.

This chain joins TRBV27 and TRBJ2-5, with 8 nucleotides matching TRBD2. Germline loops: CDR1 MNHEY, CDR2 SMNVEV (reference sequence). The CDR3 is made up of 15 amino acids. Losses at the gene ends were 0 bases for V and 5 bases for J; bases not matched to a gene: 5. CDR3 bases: TGTGCCAGCAGTTTATCAGCGGGAGCTTATGAGACCCAGTACTTC. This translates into CASSLSAGAYETQYF.

For the CDR3, the DNA is TGTGCCAGCAGCTCAGACAGGGCCGCCAATCAGCCCCAGCATTTT. It specifies CASSSDRAANQPQHF. The chain has TRBV6-2 or TRBV6-3 and TRBJ1-5; TRBD1 matches 7 bases. Germline-derived CDR1 and CDR2 are MNHEY and SVGEGT. The CDR3 is 15 amino acids. With 6 bases clipped from V and 3 bases from J, the junction kept 8 bases outside the gene matches.

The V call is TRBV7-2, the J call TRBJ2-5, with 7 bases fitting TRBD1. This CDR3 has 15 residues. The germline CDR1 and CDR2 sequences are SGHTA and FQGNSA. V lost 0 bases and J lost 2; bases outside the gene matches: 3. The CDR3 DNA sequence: TGTGCCAGCAGCTTAGCGACAGGGAGACAAGAGACCCAGTACTTC. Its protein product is CASSLATGRQETQYF.

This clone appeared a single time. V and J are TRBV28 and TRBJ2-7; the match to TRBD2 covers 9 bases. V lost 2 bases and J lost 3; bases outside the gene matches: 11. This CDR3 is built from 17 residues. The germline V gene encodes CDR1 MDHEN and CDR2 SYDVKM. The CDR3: CASSLPGAGTSSYEQYF. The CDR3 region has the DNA TGTGCCAGCAGTTTACCCGGAGCCGGGACTAGCAGCTACGAGCAGTACTTC.

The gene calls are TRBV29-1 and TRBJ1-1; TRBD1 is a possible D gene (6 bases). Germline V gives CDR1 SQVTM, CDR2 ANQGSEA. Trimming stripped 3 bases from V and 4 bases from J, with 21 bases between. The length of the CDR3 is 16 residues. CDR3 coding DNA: TGCAGCGTTGACCCCTATCCGGGACAAAGTGGCACTGAAGCTTTCTTT. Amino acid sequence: CSVDPYPGQSGTEAFF.

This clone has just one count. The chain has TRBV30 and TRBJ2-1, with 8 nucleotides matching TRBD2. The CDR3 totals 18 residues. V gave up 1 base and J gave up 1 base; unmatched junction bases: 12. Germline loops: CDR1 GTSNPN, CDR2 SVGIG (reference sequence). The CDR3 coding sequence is TGTGCCTGGAGTGGGGCCGGGAGCGCGGGAGGATCCTACAATGAGCAGTTCTTC. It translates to CAWSGAGSAGGSYNEQFF.

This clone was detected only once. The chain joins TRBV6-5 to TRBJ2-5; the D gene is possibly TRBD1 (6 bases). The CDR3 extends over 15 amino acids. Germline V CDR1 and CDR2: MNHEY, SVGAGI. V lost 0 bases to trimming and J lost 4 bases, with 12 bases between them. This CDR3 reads CASSYSSWGPETQYF. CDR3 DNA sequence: TGTGCCAGCAGTTACTCGAGTTGGGGGCCAGAGACCCAGTACTTC.

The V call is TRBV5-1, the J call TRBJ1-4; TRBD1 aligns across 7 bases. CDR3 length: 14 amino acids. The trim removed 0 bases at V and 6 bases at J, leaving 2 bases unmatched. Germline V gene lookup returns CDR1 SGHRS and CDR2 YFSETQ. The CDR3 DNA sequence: TGCGCCAGCAGCTTGGGACAGGGAGATGAAAAACTGTTTTTT. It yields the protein CASSLGQGDEKLFF.

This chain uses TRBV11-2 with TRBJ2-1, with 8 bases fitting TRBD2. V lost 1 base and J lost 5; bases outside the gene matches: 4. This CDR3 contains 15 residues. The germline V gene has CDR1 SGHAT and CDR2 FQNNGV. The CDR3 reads CASSLAGGRNNEQFF. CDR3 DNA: TGTGCCAGCAGCTTAGCGGGAGGGCGAAACAATGAGCAGTTCTTC.

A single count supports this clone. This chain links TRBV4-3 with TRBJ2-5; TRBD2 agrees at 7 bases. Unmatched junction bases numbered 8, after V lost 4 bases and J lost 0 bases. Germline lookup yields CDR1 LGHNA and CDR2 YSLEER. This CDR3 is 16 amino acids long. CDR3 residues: CASSRGLAEYQETQYF. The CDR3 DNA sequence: TGCGCCAGCAGCCGTGGGCTAGCGGAGTACCAAGAGACCCAGTACTTC.

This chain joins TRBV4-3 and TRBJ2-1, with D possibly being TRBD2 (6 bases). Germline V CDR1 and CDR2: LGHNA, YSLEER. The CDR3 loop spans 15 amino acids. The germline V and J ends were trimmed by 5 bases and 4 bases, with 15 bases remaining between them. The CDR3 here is CASSSSWSGYNEQFF. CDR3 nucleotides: TGCGCCAGCAGCTCTAGCTGGAGCGGGTACAATGAGCAGTTCTTC.

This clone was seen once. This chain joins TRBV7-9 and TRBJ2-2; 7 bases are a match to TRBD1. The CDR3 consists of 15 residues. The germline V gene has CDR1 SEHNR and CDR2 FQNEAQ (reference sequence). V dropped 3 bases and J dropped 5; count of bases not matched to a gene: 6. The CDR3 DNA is TGTGCCAGCAGCTTCAGTCGACAGGGTACCGGGGAGCTGTTTTTT. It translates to CASSFSRQGTGELFF.

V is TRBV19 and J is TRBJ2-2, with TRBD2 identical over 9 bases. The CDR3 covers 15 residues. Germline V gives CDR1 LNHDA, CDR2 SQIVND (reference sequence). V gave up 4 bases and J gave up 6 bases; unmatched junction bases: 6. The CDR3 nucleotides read TGTGCCAGTAGTAGAACATCTAGCGGGGCCGGGGAGCTGTTTTTT. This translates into CASSRTSSGAGELFF.

CDR3 region: CASSWEGSDEQYF. For the CDR3, the DNA is TGCGCCAGCAGTTGGGAGGGGAGCGACGAGCAGTACTTC. This chain connects TRBV4-1 to TRBJ2-7, with 7 positions matching TRBD2. The CDR3 sequence is 13 residues long. J lost 5 bases, V lost 6 bases, and 7 bases had no gene match. Germline V gives CDR1 MGHRA, CDR2 YSYEKL.

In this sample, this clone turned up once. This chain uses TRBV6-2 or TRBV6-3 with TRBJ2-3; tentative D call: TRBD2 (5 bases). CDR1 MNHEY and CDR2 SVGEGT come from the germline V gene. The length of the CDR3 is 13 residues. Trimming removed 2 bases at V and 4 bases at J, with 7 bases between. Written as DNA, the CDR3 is TGTGCCAGCAGTTACGCTAGCCCAGATACGCAGTATTTT. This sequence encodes CASSYASPDTQYF.

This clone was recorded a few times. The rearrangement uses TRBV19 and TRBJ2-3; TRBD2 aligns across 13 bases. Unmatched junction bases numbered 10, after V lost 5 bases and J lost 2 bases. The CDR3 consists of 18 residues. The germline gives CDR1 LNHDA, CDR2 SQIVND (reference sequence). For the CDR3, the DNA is TGTGCCAGTAGTGGCGGGACTAGCGGGACGCCGAACACAGATACGCAGTATTTT. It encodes CASSGGTSGTPNTDTQYF.

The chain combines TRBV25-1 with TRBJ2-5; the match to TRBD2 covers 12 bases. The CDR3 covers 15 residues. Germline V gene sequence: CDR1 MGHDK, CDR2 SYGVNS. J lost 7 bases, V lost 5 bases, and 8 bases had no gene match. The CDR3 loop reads CASSNGLAGNWTQYF. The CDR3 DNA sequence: TGTGCCAGCAGTAACGGACTAGCGGGGAATTGGACCCAGTACTTC.

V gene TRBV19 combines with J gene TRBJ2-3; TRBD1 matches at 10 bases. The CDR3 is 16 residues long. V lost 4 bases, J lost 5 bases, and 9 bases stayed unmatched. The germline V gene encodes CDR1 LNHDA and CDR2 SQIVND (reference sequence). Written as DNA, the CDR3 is TGTGCCAGTAGTAGATCCGGGACAGGGGTCGTAGATACGCAGTATTTT. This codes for CASSRSGTGVVDTQYF.

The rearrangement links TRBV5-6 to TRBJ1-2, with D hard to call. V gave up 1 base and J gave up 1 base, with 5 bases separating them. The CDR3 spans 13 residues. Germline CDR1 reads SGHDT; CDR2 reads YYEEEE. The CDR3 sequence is CASSLLGNYGYTF. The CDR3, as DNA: TGTGCCAGCAGCTTGCTCGGTAACTATGGCTACACCTTC.

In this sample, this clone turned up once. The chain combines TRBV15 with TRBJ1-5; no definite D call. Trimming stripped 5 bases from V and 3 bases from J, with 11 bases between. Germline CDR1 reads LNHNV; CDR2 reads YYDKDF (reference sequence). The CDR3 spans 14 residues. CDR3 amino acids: CATSWTVTNQPQHF. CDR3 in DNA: TGTGCCACCAGCTGGACTGTCACCAATCAGCCCCAGCATTTT.

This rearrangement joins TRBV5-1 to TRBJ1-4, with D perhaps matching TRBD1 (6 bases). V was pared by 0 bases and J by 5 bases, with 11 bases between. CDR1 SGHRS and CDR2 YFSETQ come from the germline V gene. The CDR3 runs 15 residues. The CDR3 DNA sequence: TGCGCCAGCAGCTTGGATGGGGGCGAGAATGAAAAACTGTTTTTT. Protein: CASSLDGGENEKLFF.

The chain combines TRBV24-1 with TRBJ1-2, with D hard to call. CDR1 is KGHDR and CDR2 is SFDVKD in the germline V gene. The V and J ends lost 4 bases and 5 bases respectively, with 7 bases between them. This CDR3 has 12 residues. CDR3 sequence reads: CATSDGRYGYTF. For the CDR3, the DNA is TGTGCCACCAGTGACGGTAGATATGGCTACACCTTC.